One and the same sample provided the 10 T cell receptor beta chains below, sequenced in a study of shared clonotypes between healthy human individuals. Sequencing was performed with immunoSEQ multiplex PCR; in TCRdb, only in-frame clones are kept and a portion is missing. Among roughly 1,000,000 clones listed, around 82% were seen once. The sequenced material came from memory CD4+ T cells from PBMCs. Subset described: CD45RA-negative fraction. Source of these receptors: a man aged 18 to 30 in good health. Some clones in this sample may be carry-over from other donors' samples.

This chain links TRBV19 with TRBJ1-2; D unclear. Between the trimmed V and J ends, which lost 6 bases and 2 bases, there was a span of 13 bases. This CDR3 spans 14 amino acids. Per germline, CDR1 LNHDA and CDR2 SQIVND (reference sequence). The CDR3 here is CASSNTRANYGYTF. CDR3 nucleotides: TGTGCCAGTAGCAACACCCGGGCAAACTATGGCTACACCTTC.

The V gene is TRBV28, the J gene TRBJ1-4; D ambiguous. Per germline, CDR1 MDHEN and CDR2 SYDVKM. The CDR3 spans 14 residues. V dropped 5 bases and J dropped 8 bases, with 15 bases sitting between them. CDR3 DNA: TGTGCCAGCAGTAAACCGGGCCCCTGGGAAAAACTGTTTTTT. Residues: CASSKPGPWEKLFF.

The J gene is TRBJ2-3, the V gene TRBV2; 7 nucleotides match TRBD2. Germline trimming cut 2 bases from V and 4 bases from J; bases unmatched to any gene: 6. Germline lookup yields CDR1 SNHLY and CDR2 FYNNEI. The CDR3 is 15 amino acids. CDR3 nucleotide sequence: TGTGCCAGCAGTGAAAGAGGACTAGTATCAGATACGCAGTATTTT. Translated, it gives CASSERGLVSDTQYF.

In this sample, this clone turned up a few times. The rearrangement joins TRBV11-2 to TRBJ2-2; D not resolved. The CDR3 extends over 16 amino acids. Germline V gives CDR1 SGHAT, CDR2 FQNNGV. Trimming removed 2 bases from V and 6 bases from J, with 16 bases in between. The CDR3: CASSLLTPLVSGELFF. CDR3 DNA: TGTGCCAGCAGCTTATTGACTCCCCTGGTTTCCGGGGAGCTGTTTTTT.

The chain is built from TRBV6-1 and TRBJ1-1; D remains unclear. This CDR3 spans 13 amino acids. The V gene's germline CDR1 is MNHNS and CDR2 SASEGT. Trimming took 1 base from V and 7 from J, leaving 10 bases between them. The CDR3 reads CASSEDGDLEAFF. The CDR3 nucleotides are TGTGCCAGCAGTGAAGATGGAGATCTTGAAGCTTTCTTT.

For the CDR3, the DNA is TGTGCCAGCAGCTTAGTGGGAGGTAGGGGACGGTCCTACGAGCAGTACTTC. Residues: CASSLVGGRGRSYEQYF. The V and J genes are TRBV11-2 and TRBJ2-7, with TRBD2 as a possible D gene (6 bases). This CDR3 region has 17 residues. V was shortened by 1 base and J by 1 base, with 17 bases between the two germline ends. Germline V CDR1 and CDR2: SGHAT, FQNNGV.

The rearrangement joins TRBV28 to TRBJ1-1, with D perhaps matching TRBD1 (5 bases). V shed 5 bases and J shed 5 bases, with 15 bases lying between them. The CDR3 runs 14 residues. Germline V gene sequence: CDR1 MDHEN, CDR2 SYDVKM. Here the CDR3 DNA reads TGTGCCAGCAGTATCCCACGAAGGGGAACTGAAGCTTTCTTT. Residues: CASSIPRRGTEAFF.

J is TRBJ1-2 and V is TRBV5-1, with 9 bases that match TRBD1. Germline trimming cut 4 bases from V and 8 bases from J; bases unmatched to any gene: 12. Germline V lookup: CDR1 SGHRS, CDR2 YFSETQ. This CDR3 is built from 15 residues. This CDR3 reads CASSTDGTGREGYTF. The CDR3 DNA reads TGCGCCAGCAGCACCGATGGGACAGGGCGGGAAGGCTACACCTTC.

The chain couples TRBV4-2 to TRBJ2-1, with unresolved D. Germline CDR1 LGHNA, CDR2 YNFKEQ. This CDR3 contains 16 residues. Trimming pared 0 bases from V and 0 bases from J, leaving 9 bases between. As DNA, the CDR3 is TGTGCCAGCAGCCAAGATCCTACCAGCTCCTACAATGAGCAGTTCTTC. It encodes CASSQDPTSSYNEQFF.

This clone has just a few counts. The chain recombines TRBV7-2 with TRBJ2-4; the D gene is possibly TRBD1 (6 bases). The CDR3 is made up of 16 amino acids. CDR1 and CDR2 (germline): SGHTA, FQGNSA. The V end lost 6 bases, the J end lost 1 base, and 16 bases lay between the germline ends. CDR3 sequence: CASSTQGTRAKNIQYF. As DNA, the CDR3 is TGTGCCAGCAGTACTCAGGGGACACGGGCCAAAAACATTCAGTACTTC.